This T cell receptor (beta chain) comes out of a study of neurological immune-mediated disorders. The overall study: Multiple sclerosis patients numbered 34, of whom about 31 were relapsing-remitting and 3 secondary progressive.

Study-level points and caveats: Multiple sclerosis was found to have the least TCR clonal expansion, below healthy controls, and HTLV-1-associated myelopathy the most.

V was pared by 7 bases and J by 7 bases, with 16 bases between. CDR3 length: 14 amino acids. Germline lookup yields CDR1 MDHEN and CDR2 SYDVKM. TCRdb re-analysed the 5' RACE reads in MiXCR, keeping a single row per CDR3 protein. Of 70,000 to 90,000 distinct CDR3 sequences detected, less than 5.5% appear once; the ten largest clones hold around 2.2%. This clonotype was counted ten times or more. Its matching antigen is unknown. This TCR came from a woman younger than 45 with multiple sclerosis. What was sequenced was PBMCs. The chain couples TRBV28 to TRBJ2-2; the D gene is possibly TRBD2 (7 bases). Here the CDR3 DNA reads TGTGCCAGCACCCATGGGAGGGGACACGGGGAGCTGTTTTTT. Translating it yields CASTHGRGHGELFF.